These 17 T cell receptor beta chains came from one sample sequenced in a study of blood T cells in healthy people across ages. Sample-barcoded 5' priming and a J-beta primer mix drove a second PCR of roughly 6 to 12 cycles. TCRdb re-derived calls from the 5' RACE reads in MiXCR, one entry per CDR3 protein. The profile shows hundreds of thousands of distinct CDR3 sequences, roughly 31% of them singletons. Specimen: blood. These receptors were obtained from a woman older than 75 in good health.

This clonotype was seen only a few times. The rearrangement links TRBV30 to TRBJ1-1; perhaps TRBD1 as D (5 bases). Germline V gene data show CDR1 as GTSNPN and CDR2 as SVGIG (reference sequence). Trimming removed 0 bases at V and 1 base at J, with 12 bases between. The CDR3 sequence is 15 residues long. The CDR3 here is CAWSVSGARNTEAFF. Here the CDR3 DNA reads TGTGCCTGGAGTGTGAGCGGGGCGCGGAACACTGAAGCTTTCTTT.

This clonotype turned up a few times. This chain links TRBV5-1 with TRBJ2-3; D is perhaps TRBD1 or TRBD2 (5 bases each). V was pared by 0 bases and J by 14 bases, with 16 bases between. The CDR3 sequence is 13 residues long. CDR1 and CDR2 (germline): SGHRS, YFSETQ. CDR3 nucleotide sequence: TGCGCCAGCAGCTTGGGGGACGGGGCTGCGCGGTATTTT. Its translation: CASSLGDGAARYF.

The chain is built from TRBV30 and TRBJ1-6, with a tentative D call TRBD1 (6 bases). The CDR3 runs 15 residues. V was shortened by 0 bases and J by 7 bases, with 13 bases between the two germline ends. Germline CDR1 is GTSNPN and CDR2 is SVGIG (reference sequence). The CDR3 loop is CAWSVGGAWNSPLHF. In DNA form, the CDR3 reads TGTGCCTGGAGTGTTGGGGGCGCTTGGAATTCACCCCTCCACTTT.

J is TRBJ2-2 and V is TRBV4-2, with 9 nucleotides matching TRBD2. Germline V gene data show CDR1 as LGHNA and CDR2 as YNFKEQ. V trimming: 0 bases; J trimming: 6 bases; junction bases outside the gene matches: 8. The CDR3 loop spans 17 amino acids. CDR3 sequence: CASSQDISGGQAGELFF. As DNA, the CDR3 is TGTGCCAGCAGCCAAGATATAAGCGGGGGGCAAGCCGGGGAGCTGTTTTTT.

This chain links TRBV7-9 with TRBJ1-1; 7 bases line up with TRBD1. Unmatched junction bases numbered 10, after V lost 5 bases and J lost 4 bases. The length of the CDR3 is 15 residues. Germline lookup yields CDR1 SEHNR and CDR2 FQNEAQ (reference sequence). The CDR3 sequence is CASSQGEGRGTEAFF. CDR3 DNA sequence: TGTGCCAGCAGCCAGGGGGAGGGTCGGGGCACTGAAGCTTTCTTT.

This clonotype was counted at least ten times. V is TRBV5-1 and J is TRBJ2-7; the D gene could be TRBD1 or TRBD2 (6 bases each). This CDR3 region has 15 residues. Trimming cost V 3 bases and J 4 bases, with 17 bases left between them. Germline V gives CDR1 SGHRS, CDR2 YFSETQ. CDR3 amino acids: CASSSRGPTSYEQYF. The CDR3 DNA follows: TGCGCCAGCAGCTCCCGGGGGCCTACTTCTTACGAGCAGTACTTC.

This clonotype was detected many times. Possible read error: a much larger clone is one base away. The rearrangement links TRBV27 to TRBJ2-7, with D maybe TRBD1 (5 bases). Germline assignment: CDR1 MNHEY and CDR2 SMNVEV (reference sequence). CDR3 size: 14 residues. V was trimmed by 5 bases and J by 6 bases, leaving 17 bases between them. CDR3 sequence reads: CASSRQIQRAEQYF. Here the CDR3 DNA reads TGTGCCAGCAGTCGACAGATACAAAGGGCCGAGCAGTACTTC.

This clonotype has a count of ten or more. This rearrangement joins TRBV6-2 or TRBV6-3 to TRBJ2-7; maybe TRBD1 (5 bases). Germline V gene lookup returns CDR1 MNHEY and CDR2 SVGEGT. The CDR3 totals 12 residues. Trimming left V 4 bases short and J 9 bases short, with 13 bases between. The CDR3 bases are TGTGCCAGCAGTTCTATCAGGGAAGGGCAGTACTTC. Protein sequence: CASSSIREGQYF.

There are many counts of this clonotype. CDR3 protein: CASSPPGQSRGEKLFF. Written as DNA, the CDR3 is TGTGCCAGCAGCCCACCAGGACAGTCTCGAGGTGAAAAACTGTTTTTT. The chain combines TRBV7-6 with TRBJ1-4; D is perhaps TRBD1 (6 bases). The V gene lost 5 bases and the J gene lost 7 bases, with 20 bases spanning the gap. The V gene's germline CDR1 is SGHVS and CDR2 FNYEAQ. The CDR3 contains 16 residues.

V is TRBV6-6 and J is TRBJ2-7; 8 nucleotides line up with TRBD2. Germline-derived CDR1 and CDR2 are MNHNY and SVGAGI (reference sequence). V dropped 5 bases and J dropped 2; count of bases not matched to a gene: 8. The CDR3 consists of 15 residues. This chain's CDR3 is CASSPGAGVTYEQYF. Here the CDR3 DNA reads TGTGCCAGCAGTCCCGGAGCGGGGGTGACCTACGAGCAGTACTTC.

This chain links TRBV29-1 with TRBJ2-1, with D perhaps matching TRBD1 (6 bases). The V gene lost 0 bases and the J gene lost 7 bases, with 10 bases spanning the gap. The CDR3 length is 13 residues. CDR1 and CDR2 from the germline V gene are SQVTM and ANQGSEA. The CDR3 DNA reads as TGCAGCGTTGAAGAGGACAGCTTAAATGAGCAGTTCTTC. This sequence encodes CSVEEDSLNEQFF.

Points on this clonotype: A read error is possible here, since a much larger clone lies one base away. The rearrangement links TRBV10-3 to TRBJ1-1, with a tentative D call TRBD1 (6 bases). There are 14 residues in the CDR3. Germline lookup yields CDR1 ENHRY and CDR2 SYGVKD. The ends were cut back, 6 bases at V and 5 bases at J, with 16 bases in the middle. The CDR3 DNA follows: TGTGCCATCAGGGAGAAGGGGGATGAGACTGAAGCTTTCTTT. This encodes CAIREKGDETEAFF.

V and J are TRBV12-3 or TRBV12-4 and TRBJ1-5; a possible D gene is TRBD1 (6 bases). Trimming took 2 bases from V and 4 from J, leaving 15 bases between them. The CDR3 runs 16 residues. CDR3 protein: CASSLRPQGSNQPQHF. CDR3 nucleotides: TGTGCCAGCAGTTTACGACCACAGGGATCTAATCAGCCCCAGCATTTT.

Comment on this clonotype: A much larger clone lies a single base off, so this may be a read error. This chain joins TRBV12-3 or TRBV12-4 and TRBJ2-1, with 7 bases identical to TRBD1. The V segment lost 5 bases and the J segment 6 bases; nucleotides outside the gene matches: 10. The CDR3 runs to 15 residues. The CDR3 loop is CASSLRGQICNEQFF. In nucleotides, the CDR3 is TGTGCCAGCAGTCTGAGGGGACAGATTTGCAATGAGCAGTTCTTC.

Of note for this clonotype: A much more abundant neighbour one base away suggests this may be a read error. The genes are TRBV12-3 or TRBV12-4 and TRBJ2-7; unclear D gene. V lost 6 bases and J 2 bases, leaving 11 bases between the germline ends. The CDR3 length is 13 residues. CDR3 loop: CASRLLVAYEQYF. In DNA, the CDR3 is TGTGCCAGCAGGTTACTCGTAGCCTACGAGCAGTACTTC.

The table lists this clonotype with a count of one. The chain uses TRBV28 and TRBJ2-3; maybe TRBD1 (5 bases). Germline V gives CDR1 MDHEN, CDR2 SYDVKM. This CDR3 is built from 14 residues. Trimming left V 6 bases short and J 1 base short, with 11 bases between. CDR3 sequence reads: CASSQGWGTDTQYF. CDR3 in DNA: TGTGCCAGCAGCCAGGGATGGGGCACAGATACGCAGTATTTT.

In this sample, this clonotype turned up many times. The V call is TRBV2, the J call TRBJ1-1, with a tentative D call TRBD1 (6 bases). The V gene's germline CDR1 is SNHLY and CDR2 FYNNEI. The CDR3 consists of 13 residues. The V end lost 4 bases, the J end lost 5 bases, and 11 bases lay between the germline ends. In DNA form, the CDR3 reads TGTGCCAGCAGTGGGCAGGGGCGGACTGAAGCTTTCTTT. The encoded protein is CASSGQGRTEAFF.